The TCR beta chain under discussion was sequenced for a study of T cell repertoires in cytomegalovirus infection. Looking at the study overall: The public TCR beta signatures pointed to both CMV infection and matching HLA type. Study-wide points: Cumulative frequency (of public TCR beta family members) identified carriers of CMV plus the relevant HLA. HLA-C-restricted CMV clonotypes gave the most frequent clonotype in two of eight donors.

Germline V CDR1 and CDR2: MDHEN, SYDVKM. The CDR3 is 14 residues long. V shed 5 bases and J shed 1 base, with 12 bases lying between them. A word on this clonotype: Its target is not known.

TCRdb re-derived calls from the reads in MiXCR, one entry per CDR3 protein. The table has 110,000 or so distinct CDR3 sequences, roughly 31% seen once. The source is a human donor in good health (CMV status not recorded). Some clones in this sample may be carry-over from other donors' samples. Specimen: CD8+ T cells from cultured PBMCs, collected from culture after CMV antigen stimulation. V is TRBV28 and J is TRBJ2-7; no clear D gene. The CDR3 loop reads CASSGYRESYEQYF. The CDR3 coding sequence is TGTGCCAGCAGTGGGTACAGAGAATCCTACGAGCAGTACTTC.